The next 11 T cell receptor beta chains were all read from a single sample in a study of shared clonotypes between healthy human individuals. Measured with immunoSEQ multiplex PCR; TCRdb has only the in-frame clones, and not every one. This table has 550,000 to 600,000 clones, around three quarters appearing once. The sample taken for sequencing was PBMCs. The receptors were sampled from a woman aged 40 to 49 in good health. Some clones in this sample may be carry-over from other donors' samples.

V is TRBV15 and J is TRBJ1-2; D is undetermined. CDR1 and CDR2 (germline): LNHNV, YYDKDF (reference sequence). Between the trimmed V and J ends, which lost 3 bases and 4 bases, there was a span of 12 bases. CDR3 length equals 14 residues. This CDR3 is CATSRDRDAYGYTF. The CDR3, as DNA: TGTGCCACCAGCAGGGACCGGGATGCCTATGGCTACACCTTC. The full variable domain, with the rest looked up from reference TRBV15 and TRBJ1-2, is DAMVIQNPRYQVTQFGKPVTLSCSQTLNHNVMYWYQQKSSQAPKLLFHYYDKDFNNEADTPDNFQSRRPNTSFCFLDIRSPGLGDTAMYLCATSRDRDAYGYTFGSGTRLTVV.

V and J are TRBV7-2 and TRBJ2-2; D might be TRBD2 (6 bases). V lost 5 bases and J 2 bases, leaving 15 bases between the germline ends. The germline CDR1 and CDR2 sequences are SGHTA and FQGNSA. The CDR3 sequence is 16 residues long. CDR3 in amino acids: CASSRDSSLNTGELFF. The CDR3 region has the DNA TGTGCCAGCAGCCGGGACTCCTCCCTTAACACCGGGGAGCTGTTTTTT.

The chain uses TRBV27 and TRBJ2-5; D is tentatively TRBD1 or TRBD2 (6 bases each). Germline CDR1 and CDR2: MNHEY and SMNVEV (reference sequence). Trimming left V 4 bases short and J 6 bases short, with 12 bases between. The CDR3 spans 13 residues. The CDR3 loop is CASSSWGAQTQYF. CDR3 bases: TGTGCCAGCAGTTCATGGGGGGCACAGACCCAGTACTTC.

This rearrangement joins TRBV18 to TRBJ1-5; 9 nucleotides line up with TRBD1. The CDR3 spans 15 residues. Trimming took 5 bases from V and 5 from J; bases not matched to a gene: 7. Germline V gene lookup returns CDR1 KGHSH and CDR2 LQKENI. The CDR3 nucleotides read TGTGCCAGCTCAAGGACAGGGGCTAAGGATCAGCCCCAGCATTTT. Its translation: CASSRTGAKDQPQHF.

This clone was seen once. The chain joins TRBV30 to TRBJ1-2, with D unresolved. CDR1 is GTSNPN, CDR2 SVGIG, per germline (reference sequence). The CDR3 is 13 residues long. V lost 0 bases and J 6 bases, leaving 11 bases between the germline ends. The DNA for the CDR3 is TGTGCCTGGAGTGTAAACGGGAGGGATGGCTACACCTTC. Translating it yields CAWSVNGRDGYTF.

V is TRBV6-1 and J is TRBJ1-4; 7 nucleotides agree with TRBD1. The CDR3 loop spans 15 amino acids. The germline V gene has CDR1 MNHNS and CDR2 SASEGT. With 2 bases clipped from V and 7 bases from J, the junction kept 7 bases outside the gene matches. The CDR3 here is CASSELTGASEKLFF. CDR3 sequence (DNA): TGTGCCAGCAGTGAATTAACAGGGGCAAGTGAAAAACTGTTTTTT.

This clone was observed a handful of times. V is TRBV11-2 and J is TRBJ2-1; 10 nucleotides align to TRBD2. V shed 5 bases and J 8 bases; nucleotides not matched to a gene: 15. Per the germline V gene, CDR1 is SGHAT and CDR2 is FQNNGV. The CDR3 spans 17 residues. In nucleotides, the CDR3 is TGTGCCAGCAGCCCCGGACTAGCGGAAATCATCGGGGATGAGCAGTTCTTC. Translated, it gives CASSPGLAEIIGDEQFF.

The chain combines TRBV7-7 with TRBJ2-3; D gene uncertain. The CDR3 length is 14 residues. Per the germline V gene, CDR1 is SSHAT and CDR2 is FNYEAQ (reference sequence). V was pared by 1 base and J by 5 bases, with 10 bases between. CDR3 sequence: CASSLVGLGDTQYF. CDR3 bases: TGTGCCAGCAGCTTAGTTGGGCTAGGAGATACGCAGTATTTT. The variable domain in full, completed from reference TRBV7-7 and TRBJ2-3, reads GAGVSQSPRYKVTKRGQDVTLRCDPISSHATLYWYQQALGQGPEFLTYFNYEAQPDKSGLPSDRFSAERPEGSISTLTIQRTEQRDSAMYRCASSLVGLGDTQYFGPGTRLTVL.

The rearrangement uses TRBV9 and TRBJ2-3; 8 bases line up with TRBD2. This CDR3 has 17 residues. The ends lost 1 base at V and 1 base at J; junction bases unmatched: 8. Germline lookup yields CDR1 SGDLS and CDR2 YYNGEE. CDR3 bases: TGTGCCAGCAGCGTAAGTTCGGGACTAGGTCGCACAGATACGCAGTATTTT. It specifies CASSVSSGLGRTDTQYF.

As regards this clone: Other DNA sequences within the sample encode an identical CDR3. The chain joins TRBV15 to TRBJ1-5; D is undetermined. V dropped 0 bases and J dropped 0 bases, with 3 bases sitting between them. The CDR3 sequence is 14 residues long. Germline V CDR1 and CDR2: LNHNV, YYDKDF (reference sequence). The CDR3 sequence: CATSRDYSNQPQHF. The CDR3 coding sequence is TGTGCCACCAGCAGAGATTATAGCAATCAGCCCCAGCATTTT.

This rearrangement joins TRBV4-1 to TRBJ2-2; D is uncertain. V shed 4 bases and J shed 3 bases, with 21 bases lying between them. CDR1 is MGHRA and CDR2 is YSYEKL in the germline V gene. The CDR3 is 18 amino acids. The CDR3: CASSLPGLPQGDTGELFF. The CDR3 nucleotides read TGCGCCAGCAGCCTCCCGGGCCTCCCCCAAGGAGACACCGGGGAGCTGTTTTTT.